This TCR beta chain was identified during a study of blood T cells in healthy people across ages. With a J-beta primer mix and a sample-barcoded 5' primer, a second PCR ran 7 to 11 cycles. MiXCR, applied by TCRdb to the 5' RACE reads, yields one record per CDR3 protein. The sample holds some 930,000 distinct CDR3 sequences, 25% to 30% seen once. Worth noting for this clonotype: As yet, its antigen is unknown.

From germline, CDR1 is SGHDN and CDR2 FVKESK. The CDR3 loop spans 14 amino acids. V lost 1 base to trimming and J lost 5 bases, with 11 bases between them. Overall study results and limits: From one million sequenced T cells, diversity estimates were lower bounds.

In addition, the sample was reused for a study of T cells of mothers and their children. That publication notes: A handful of children and their three healthy Caucasian mothers were the donors.

The origin of this receptor is a woman in her thirties or forties in good health. This sequence joins TRBV14 and TRBJ1-1; perhaps TRBD1 as D (6 bases). Sequencing used blood. The CDR3 sequence is CASSQGLRGTEAFF. CDR3 bases: TGTGCCAGCAGCCAAGGTCTCAGGGGTACTGAAGCTTTCTTT.